The source of this T cell receptor (beta chain) is a study of human T cells and chemical hapten exposure. Background on the study: There were per-sample TCR yield variations, arising mainly from small pooled library volume differences.

Time point reported: patch test 1, 2 weeks after DPC sensitization. Indicated treatment: therapeutic diphenylcyclopropenone sensitization with weekly scalp DPC. Study-level findings and limits: Among expanded TCRs, significantly more large CDR3 similarity clusters formed than among controls. Correlating positively with patch test score were the PT1 expanded TCR counts.

The table lists this clonotype with a few counts. Its specificity is not known. What the library attached to individual cDNA molecules were unique molecular identifiers. Via MiXCR, TCRdb re-called the RACE reads, giving one row per CDR3 protein. Among approximately 340,000 distinct CDR3 sequences, approximately 6.3% were seen once, and the ten largest hold around 8.2%. Between the trimmed V and J ends, which lost 6 bases and 4 bases, there was a span of 13 bases. Germline V gene sequence: CDR1 MNHEY, CDR2 SVGEGT. This CDR3 is built from 14 residues. This rearrangement joins TRBV6-2 or TRBV6-3 to TRBJ2-1, with D tentatively TRBD1 (6 bases). This TCR was sampled from a woman younger than 30 with alopecia areata. Some clones in this sample may be carry-over from other donors' samples. This material consisted of whole blood, taken in connection with sensitization to the hapten diphenylcyclopropenone (DPC). CDR3 coding DNA: TGTGCCAGCAGGGGGGCGGATAATTACAATGAGCAGTTCTTC. It translates to CASRGADNYNEQFF.